The clone carrying this T cell receptor (beta chain) showed up just once. The sample comes from a study of T cell responses to AZD1222 COVID-19 vaccine. There are 15 residues in the CDR3. The junction had 7 bases not matched to a gene; V was cut back by 3 bases and J by 3 bases. The V gene's germline CDR1 is LGHDT and CDR2 YNNKEL (reference sequence). TCRdb's table, derived via immunoSEQ multiplex PCR, lists solely in-frame clones and lacks some. The table shows 130,000 or so clones, with approximately 94% occurring only once. The chain combines TRBV3-1 (or the pseudogene TRBV3-2) with TRBJ1-1; 7 nucleotides match TRBD1. The sequence was collected from an adult in good health. The sample consisted of peripheral blood, taken on day 0 of AZD1222 vaccination. The DNA for the CDR3 is TGTGCCAGCAGCCACCGGGACAGAGTTTACACTGAAGCTTTCTTT. Translated, it gives CASSHRDRVYTEAFF.